The clone carrying this TCR beta chain was counted a few times. Its specificity is not known. TCRdb re-called the RT-PCR reads with MiXCR, one entry per CDR3 protein. The sample records roughly 540,000 distinct CDR3 sequences, 20% to 25% being singletons. These data are taken from a study of response to subunit inactivated influenza vaccine. Study-level points and caveats: The authors offered the suggestion that each seasonal influenza vaccination recruits few new T cells.

The same data also contributed to another study, on T cells expressing NK-cell markers. That work states: 5'RACE template switching built TCR beta cDNA with unique molecular identifiers. Sorted CD3+CD56+NKG2C+, CD3+CD56+NKG2C- and CD3+CD56-NKG2C+ T cells provided the TCR beta repertoires. In several experiments, sorting was confined to alpha-beta TCR T cells through use of an anti-gamma-delta TCR antibody.

This sequence was found in a man aged 50-60 years who received an inactivated influenza vaccine. The source was CD4+ T cells sorted from PBMCs, collected approximately 13 days after vaccination.

The CDR3 nucleotides read TGTGCCAGCAGCGCTAGCGGGAGCGACTCCGAGCAGTACTTC. This codes for CASSASGSDSEQYF. The V call is TRBV9, the J call TRBJ2-7; 10 bases match TRBD2. This CDR3 region has 14 residues. The trim removed 3 bases at V and 6 bases at J, leaving 6 bases unmatched. Germline V gives CDR1 SGDLS, CDR2 YYNGEE.